This TCR beta chain was obtained from a study of blood T cell repertoires in COVID-19. Study as a whole: Both acute and convalescent COVID-19 samples were obtained from the United States, Italy and Spain. From T cells, B-cell-depleted T cells, or PBMCs came the material, which was cDNA or gDNA.

The method was immunoSEQ multiplex PCR; TCRdb's version includes in-frame clones alone and lacks a portion of them. The sample consists of 200,000 to 250,000 clones, around 80% of them appearing once. Germline lookup yields CDR1 MNHEY and CDR2 SVGAGI. J lost 1 base, V lost 6 bases, and 5 bases had no gene match. The CDR3 is 14 amino acids. The source of this sequence is a woman in her fifties or sixties who had recovered from COVID-19. This chain uses TRBV6-5 with TRBJ1-1; 7 bases are a match to TRBD1. The material sequenced was peripheral blood. This CDR3 reads CASRRDRQNTEAFF. The DNA for the CDR3 is TGTGCCAGCAGACGGGACAGACAGAACACTGAAGCTTTCTTT.